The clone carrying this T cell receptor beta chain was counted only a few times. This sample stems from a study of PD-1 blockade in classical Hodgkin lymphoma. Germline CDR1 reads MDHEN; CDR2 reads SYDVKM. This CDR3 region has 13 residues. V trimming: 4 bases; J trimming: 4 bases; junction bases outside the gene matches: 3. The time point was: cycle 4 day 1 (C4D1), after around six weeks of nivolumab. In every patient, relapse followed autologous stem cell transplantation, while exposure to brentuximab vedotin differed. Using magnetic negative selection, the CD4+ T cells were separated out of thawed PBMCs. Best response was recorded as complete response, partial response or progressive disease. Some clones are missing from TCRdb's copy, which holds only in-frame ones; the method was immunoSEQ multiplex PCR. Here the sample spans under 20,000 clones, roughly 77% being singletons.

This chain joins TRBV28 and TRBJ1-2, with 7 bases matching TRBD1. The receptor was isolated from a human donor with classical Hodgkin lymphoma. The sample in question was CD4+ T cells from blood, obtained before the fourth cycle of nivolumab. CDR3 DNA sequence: TGTGCCAGCAGTTCTACAGGGGTCTATGGCTACACCTTC. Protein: CASSSTGVYGYTF.